This T cell receptor beta chain was retrieved from a study of tumor and adjacent non-tumor tissue in lung cancer. Study overall: Aged about 31 to 80 years, patients included more than nine men and 4 or 5 women with stage I to III disease. On average, productive TCRbeta reads reached about 4.17 million per sample. Study observations and caveats: Normal lung showed higher cumulative top 100 clone frequency than tumor. Tumor tissue had significantly higher TCR diversity than normal lung.

No cell sorting was done before RNA was extracted from the tissue. Distant lung tissue was collected more than 3 cm away from the tumor edge. The germline V gene has CDR1 MNHNS and CDR2 SASEGT. The CDR3 is made up of 14 amino acids. The library came from three nested PCR rounds adapted from ARM-PCR protocols. A single record per CDR3 protein comes from TCRdb applying MiXCR to the multiplex PCR reads. Of about 67,000 distinct CDR3 sequences listed, more than 75% are singletons. As regards this clonotype: Its antigen is not identified. A read error may produce the germline difference seen at one junction end.

V and J are TRBV6-1 and TRBJ2-3; D ambiguous. This receptor was taken from a man aged 55 to 70 with non-small cell lung cancer. The sample taken for sequencing was distant non-tumor lung tissue. In DNA, the CDR3 is TGTGCCAGCAGTGAAGCGCGGAGCAGAGATACTCAGTATTTT. It is translated as CASSEARSRDTQYF.